The rows below give T cell receptor beta chains drawn from one sample of a study of CD8+CD57+ T cells in acquired aplastic anemia. TCRdb re-derived calls from the reads in MiXCR, one entry per CDR3 protein. This table holds around 200,000 distinct CDR3 sequences, roughly 53% found once. Sequencing was done on a sample of sorted CD4+, CD8+, or CD8+CD57+ T cells (not recorded which) from PBMCs. Every receptor here comes from a human donor with aplastic anemia. Each CDR3 is given without its conserved first and last residue.

>TRBV19|TRBJ2-7
ASRQGAYEQY
>TRBV12-3/TRBV12-4|TRBJ2-7
ASSDTSFYEQY
>TRBV7-7|TRBJ2-5
ASSDMGAGGETQY
>TRBV19|TRBJ2-7
ASSISGISSYEQY
>TRBV6-1|TRBJ2-7
ASKLAQEAYEQY
>TRBV24-1|TRBJ1-1
ATSDSSLGGNTEAF
>TRBV5-8|TRBJ1-1
ASSPRTGVGTEAF
>TRBV7-6|TRBJ2-3
ASSYHQTGADTQY
>TRBV2|TRBJ1-1
ASTRTGLTYDNTEAF
>TRBV12-3/TRBV12-4|TRBJ1-2
ASSDRVWGYT
>TRBV6-5|TRBJ1-2
ASTRDRGRQGYT
>TRBV5-1|TRBJ2-7
ASSLASQHSYEQY
>TRBV15|TRBJ1-6
ATSSEGNNSPLH
>TRBV29-1|TRBJ1-2
SVDGNGYT
>TRBV7-3|TRBJ2-1
ASSLSGGPGDEQF
>TRBV6-2/TRBV6-3|TRBJ2-5
ASSYRRETQY
>TRBV5-8|TRBJ1-2
ASSEGQINYGYT
>TRBV15|TRBJ1-1
ATSFERGTEAF
>TRBV7-6|TRBJ1-3
ASSLSGFRGNTIY
>TRBV7-3|TRBJ2-5
ASSLQTDPQETQY
>TRBV5-5|TRBJ1-6
ASSGPGQEYSPLH
>TRBV20-1|TRBJ2-7
SASLGTAN
>TRBV7-3|TRBJ2-5
ASSPGQGGLRETQY
>TRBV5-8|TRBJ1-1
ASSPGTGRSGRSVAF
>TRBV20-1|TRBJ2-7
SAKQSRSAYEQY
>TRBV2|TRBJ1-5
AYRQGVNVSNQPQH
>TRBV7-9|TRBJ2-7
ASSFGRDYYEQY
>TRBV5-1|TRBJ2-5
ASSPQAGALETQY
>TRBV19|TRBJ1-3
ASSIWNRLSGNTIY
>TRBV20-1|TRBJ1-2
SARAPGQALWYGYT